This TCR beta chain stems from a study of sequential checkpoint blockade in melanoma. Assay: immunoSEQ multiplex PCR; the TCRdb copy retains only in-frame clones and omits some. Here the sample spans around 6,000 clones, approximately 48% being singletons. As to treatment: randomized to nivolumab then ipilimumab (arm A) or the reverse (arm B). The length of the CDR3 is 15 residues. The germline V and J ends were trimmed by 0 bases and 3 bases, with 12 bases remaining between them. CDR1 is MGHRA, CDR2 YSYEKL, per germline. The sequenced sample was CD8+ T cells sorted from blood (inferred from file names), obtained from a patient given nivolumab and ipilimumab in sequence. The chain uses TRBV4-1 and TRBJ2-7; perhaps TRBD1 as D (5 bases). The TCR comes from a human patient with melanoma. Some clones in this sample may be carry-over from other donors' samples. The CDR3: CASSQDFDSFYEQYF. CDR3 bases: TGCGCCAGCAGCCAAGATTTTGACAGCTTCTACGAGCAGTACTTC.